These 22 T cell receptor beta chains were sequenced from one sample in a study of blood T cell repertoires in COVID-19 (dated by TCRdb to 2018 to 2021). Library prep was done by the immunoSEQ multiplex PCR assay. TCRdb mirrors the immuneACCESS table, restricted to in-frame sequences. Some clones are absent from its copies; in checked studies, under half trace to an unresolved V gene, and the reason for the others is unknown. The sample table holds 60,000 or so clones, of which 70% to 90% were seen once. Of the sample, under 8% is held by the ten largest clones. Specimen: peripheral blood. The receptors originated from a man in his fifties or sixties with active or convalescent COVID-19.

This clone was counted a single time. V gene TRBV7-9 combines with J gene TRBJ1-1; tentatively, D is TRBD1 (5 bases). The germline V gene encodes CDR1 SEHNR and CDR2 FQNEAQ (reference sequence). V was shortened by 3 bases and J by 6 bases, with 17 bases between the two germline ends. The CDR3 totals 15 residues. CDR3 protein: CASSLADSRVAEAFF. DNA for the CDR3: TGTGCCAGCAGCTTGGCCGACAGTCGTGTCGCTGAAGCTTTCTTT. The whole variable domain, remainder taken from reference TRBV7-9 and TRBJ1-1, is DTGVSQNPRHKITKRGQNVTFRCDPISEHNRLYWYRQTLGQGPEFLTYFQNEAQLEKSRLLSDRFSAERPKGSFSTLEIQRTEQGDSAMYLCASSLADSRVAEAFFGQGTRLTVV.

This chain links TRBV7-8 with TRBJ2-5; 12 positions agree with TRBD2. The V and J ends lost 1 base and 1 base, in that order; junction bases with no gene match: 10. CDR3 length: 19 residues. Germline V gene sequence: CDR1 SGHVS, CDR2 FQNEAQ. The CDR3 sequence is CASSLVWLAGGPRQETQYF. The CDR3 nucleotides read TGTGCCAGCAGCTTAGTGTGGCTAGCGGGAGGGCCCCGCCAAGAGACCCAGTACTTC.

The rearrangement uses TRBV5-6 and TRBJ1-2, with D tentatively TRBD1 (5 bases). V was clipped by 0 bases and J by 5 bases, with 17 bases between them. The CDR3 is 16 residues long. The V gene's germline CDR1 is SGHDT and CDR2 YYEEEE. CDR3 residues: CASSLDETVRIYGYTF. In nucleotides, the CDR3 is TGTGCCAGCAGCTTGGACGAGACAGTTAGAATTTATGGCTACACCTTC. Complete variable domain (other parts from reference TRBV5-6 and TRBJ1-2): DAGVTQSPTHLIKTRGQQVTLRCSPKSGHDTVSWYQQALGQGPQFIFQYYEEEERQRGNFPDRFSGHQFPNYSSELNVNALLLGDSALYLCASSLDETVRIYGYTFGSGTRLTVV.

The chain employs TRBV18 and TRBJ2-3; 10 nucleotides agree with TRBD1. Germline loops: CDR1 KGHSH, CDR2 LQKENI. This CDR3 has 16 amino acids. V trimming: 0 bases; J trimming: 4 bases; junction bases outside the gene matches: 4. The CDR3 nucleotides read TGTGCCAGCTCACCACCGGACAGGGGGGCGGCAGATACGCAGTATTTT. This gives the protein CASSPPDRGAADTQYF.

The rearrangement links TRBV30 to TRBJ1-1; no firm D call. The length of the CDR3 is 13 residues. From germline, CDR1 is GTSNPN and CDR2 SVGIG (reference sequence). V was cut by 1 base and J by 6 bases, with 12 bases left in between. The DNA for the CDR3 is TGTGCCTGGAGTGGCGACACCCACCCTGAAGCTTTCTTT. It is translated as CAWSGDTHPEAFF.

This chain uses TRBV6-2 or TRBV6-3 with TRBJ2-4, with 8 bases fitting TRBD1. Germline CDR1 is MNHEY and CDR2 is SVGEGT. The V segment lost 2 bases and the J segment 0 bases; nucleotides outside the gene matches: 3. The CDR3 length is 16 residues. DNA for the CDR3: TGTGCCAGCAGTTACCGGACAGGGCTAGCCAAAAACATTCAGTACTTC. It codes for CASSYRTGLAKNIQYF.

This chain links TRBV27 with TRBJ2-1, with D possibly TRBD2 on 7 matching bases. V dropped 5 bases and J dropped 4 bases, with 24 bases sitting between them. The CDR3 length is 18 residues. Germline assignment: CDR1 MNHEY and CDR2 SMNVEV (reference sequence). In DNA form, the CDR3 reads TGTGCCAGCAGTACGCACCCCGAAGGGGGGGCCTCTTACAATGAGCAGTTCTTC. Its translation is CASSTHPEGGASYNEQFF.

This clone was counted between two and nine times. J is TRBJ2-2 and V is TRBV6-4; tentatively, D is TRBD1 (5 bases). This CDR3 has 13 residues. V was clipped by 6 bases and J by 7 bases, with 12 bases between them. Germline lookup yields CDR1 MRHNA and CDR2 SNTAGT. The CDR3 DNA is TGTGCCAGCAGAGCAGGGAATTACGGGGAGCTGTTTTTT. Its protein product is CASRAGNYGELFF.

CDR3: CASSSGDRGGLEQYF. For the CDR3, the DNA is TGTGCCAGCAGTTCGGGGGACAGGGGAGGTCTCGAGCAGTACTTC. This sequence joins TRBV28 and TRBJ2-7, with 10 bases fitting TRBD1. The trim removed 4 bases at V and 6 bases at J, leaving 9 bases unmatched. Germline V lookup: CDR1 MDHEN, CDR2 SYDVKM. This CDR3 region has 15 residues.

This clone was found once. The gene calls are TRBV2 and TRBJ2-5; TRBD2 matches 11 bases. The CDR3 consists of 16 residues. Germline CDR1 SNHLY, CDR2 FYNNEI. The V gene end was trimmed by 2 bases and the J gene end by 4 bases; junction bases not matched to a gene: 6. CDR3 residues: CASSELAGGHTETQYF. The CDR3 coding sequence is TGTGCCAGCAGTGAACTAGCGGGGGGCCATACAGAGACCCAGTACTTC.

The J gene is TRBJ2-5, the V gene TRBV5-1, with a possible D match to TRBD1 (5 bases). The CDR3 consists of 16 residues. Germline assignment: CDR1 SGHRS and CDR2 YFSETQ. Trimming took 6 bases from V and 0 from J, leaving 18 bases between them. The CDR3 sequence: CASTDLRAGYQETQYF. The CDR3 DNA is TGCGCCAGCACCGATCTCAGGGCAGGGTACCAAGAGACCCAGTACTTC.

This clone was observed a single time. The chain has TRBV5-1 and TRBJ1-6, with a possible D match to TRBD1 (6 bases). CDR1 SGHRS and CDR2 YFSETQ come from the germline V gene. The V end was cut by 5 bases, the J end by 5 bases, with 14 bases between. The CDR3 totals 15 residues. The CDR3 here is CASRFGTTDNSPLHF. The CDR3 bases are TGCGCCAGCAGGTTTGGGACAACCGATAATTCACCCCTCCACTTT.

This clone was detected only once. V is TRBV7-6 and J is TRBJ2-5; 9 nucleotides match TRBD1. The junction had 8 bases not matched to a gene; V was cut back by 5 bases and J by 4 bases. CDR1 SGHVS and CDR2 FNYEAQ come from the germline V gene. The CDR3 is 15 residues long. Written as DNA, the CDR3 is TGTGCCAGCAGCATAATACAGGGGGCATCAGAGACCCAGTACTTC. Translated, it gives CASSIIQGASETQYF.

The chain combines TRBV24-1 with TRBJ1-4, with TRBD1 matching over 9 bases. In germline, CDR1 is KGHDR, CDR2 SFDVKD. The V and J ends lost 4 bases and 7 bases, in that order; junction bases with no gene match: 3. CDR3 size: 14 residues. The CDR3 region is CATSDGTGTEKLFF. The CDR3 DNA reads as TGTGCCACCAGTGACGGGACAGGGACTGAAAAACTGTTTTTT.

This clone was seen a single time. The chain links TRBV4-1 to TRBJ2-1, with TRBD2 matching 13 bases. V gave up 0 bases and J gave up 5 bases; unmatched junction bases: 7. This CDR3 spans 18 amino acids. CDR1 and CDR2 from the germline V gene are MGHRA and YSYEKL. The CDR3 region has the DNA TGCGCCAGCAGCCAAGACAAACTAGCGGGAGGGAACAACAATGAGCAGTTCTTC. This codes for CASSQDKLAGGNNNEQFF.

The J gene is TRBJ2-2, the V gene TRBV7-3, with D possibly being TRBD1 (6 bases). Germline V gene lookup returns CDR1 SGHTA and CDR2 FQGTGA. Trimming removed 5 bases from V and 4 bases from J, with 14 bases in between. The CDR3 spans 15 residues. The CDR3 protein is CASSVTGSGTGELFF. CDR3 in DNA: TGTGCCAGCAGCGTTACAGGGTCCGGCACCGGGGAGCTGTTTTTT. Full variable domain (outside the CDR3, taken from reference TRBV7-3 and TRBJ2-2): GAGVSQTPSNKVTEKGKYVELRCDPISGHTALYWYRQSLGQGPEFLIYFQGTGAADDSGLPNDRFFAVRPEGSVSTLKIQRTERGDSAVYLCASSVTGSGTGELFFGEGSRLTVL.

As concerns this clone: Other DNA sequences in this sample translate to the same CDR3. This sequence joins TRBV23-1 and TRBJ2-5, with D possibly being TRBD1 (6 bases). TRBV23-1 is an open reading frame whose function is uncertain. The V gene lost 6 bases and the J gene lost 3 bases, with 17 bases spanning the gap. This CDR3 contains 15 residues. CDR3 nucleotide sequence: TGCGCCAGCAGCCAACCAGGACAGAACAAAGAGACCCAGTACTTC. Its translation: CASSQPGQNKETQYF.

The V and J genes are TRBV25-1 and TRBJ2-7; a possible D gene is TRBD2 (5 bases). V lost 6 bases to trimming and J lost 3 bases, with 12 bases between them. The CDR3 consists of 13 residues. From germline, CDR1 is MGHDK and CDR2 SYGVNS. This CDR3 reads CASSFPGIYEQYF. The CDR3 DNA follows: TGTGCCAGCAGCTTCCCGGGAATCTACGAGCAGTACTTC.

V gene TRBV6-5 combines with J gene TRBJ2-3; the match to TRBD1 covers 10 bases. CDR1 and CDR2 from the germline V gene are MNHEY and SVGAGI. Trimming at V came to 5 bases and at J to 6 bases, leaving 8 bases not matched to a gene. This CDR3 spans 15 amino acids. The CDR3 DNA reads as TGTGCCAGCAGTCCGCGACAGGGGGCCACCGATACGCAGTATTTT. It is translated as CASSPRQGATDTQYF.

This clone has more than one count but fewer than ten. The chain carries TRBV7-3 and TRBJ2-2, with TRBD2 identical over 8 bases. The CDR3 contains 16 residues. Germline loops: CDR1 SGHTA, CDR2 FQGTGA. The V segment lost 1 base and the J segment 7 bases; nucleotides outside the gene matches: 8. The DNA of the CDR3 is TGTGCCAGCAGCTTAAACCAGCGGGGGAATGGCGGGGAGCTGTTTTTT. It specifies CASSLNQRGNGGELFF.

The chain uses TRBV18 and TRBJ2-7; D might be TRBD2 (5 bases). Trimming cost V 2 bases and J 3 bases, with 11 bases left between them. The length of the CDR3 is 14 residues. Germline CDR1 and CDR2: KGHSH and LQKENI. The CDR3 reads CASSPGEFSYEQYF. In nucleotides, the CDR3 is TGTGCCAGCTCACCAGGGGAGTTCAGCTACGAGCAGTACTTC.

This clone was recorded a few times. The genes are TRBV19 and TRBJ1-5, with D possibly matching TRBD1 (5 bases). Germline lookup yields CDR1 LNHDA and CDR2 SQIVND (reference sequence). CDR3 length equals 16 residues. Trimming cost V 1 base and J 0 bases, with 10 bases left between them. The CDR3 sequence is CASSIGPQGSNQPQHF. For the CDR3, the DNA is TGTGCCAGTAGTATAGGCCCTCAGGGTAGCAATCAGCCCCAGCATTTT.